What follows is one T cell receptor beta chain and its context. This clonotype was counted between two and nine times. Its antigen remains unidentified. Qualities for individual bases were not recorded, and no much larger clone is one base off. These data belong to a study of human T cells and chemical hapten exposure (dated by TCRdb to the early 2020s). Some background on the complete study: For sensitization, 2% DPC in acetone was applied to a roughly 2 cm by roughly 2 cm area of upper inner arm skin. Patients additionally received weekly therapeutic DPC doses to the scalp throughout the roughly 25-week study period. Patch testing was performed on the upper back with Finn chambers containing 0.01% DPC, and the patch tests were scored after 6 days according to International Contact Dermatitis Research Group standards. The patient cohort, mostly female, included alopecia areata with under or over 50% scalp involvement, alopecia totalis and alopecia universalis. Libraries were combined into a pool for sequencing, and differences in TCR yield between samples came mainly from small differences in library volumes within the pool. This study followed changes in the peripheral blood TCR repertoire in vivo during primary and secondary sensitization of alopecia patients to the hapten diphenylcyclopropenone (DPC). Blood samples were taken from patients before sensitization (week 0) and at 2, 6 and about 24 weeks after DPC sensitization. Blood for TCR sequencing was provided by twenty-nine alopecia patients at one to four time points (pre-sensitization, 2, 6 and 24 weeks). What the work shows at the level of the full study, not this receptor alone: No change with DPC sensitization was found in the number of TCRs above 1 in 1000 frequency, and no evidence of global repertoire structure alterations was found. Patch test score was positively correlated with the number of PT1 expanded TCRs, with significance at thresholds 8, 16 and 32 but not at 4. All patients had alopecia, a presumed autoimmune disease, so their immune response might differ from that of healthy individuals. Significantly more large CDR3 similarity clusters were formed by expanded TCRs than by pre-sensitization or healthy control sets, consistent with antigen-driven responses. After repeated subsampling, the strength of the expansion versus patch-test correlation and the threshold at which it became significant changed.

Library creation used RACE. TCRdb shows the sequencer as NextSeq 500. During library preparation, unique molecular identifiers were attached to individual cDNA molecules so that TCRs could be counted quantitatively and reproducibly. From each blood RNA sample, both TCR alpha and TCR beta chains were sequenced. Per the original workflow: Samples had a median of roughly 100,000 TCRs, with a range from 23,224 to 690,600. The Decombinator software suite was used to annotate V, J and CDR3 in the TCR reads. To make PS versus PT1 abundance plots, every sample was subsampled to the same number of TCRs (28,000). Expanded TCRs were defined as absent before sensitization and observed at least eight times at the 2-week time point. The public reads were reanalyzed by TCRdb: fastp trimming at Q25, MiXCR alignment, in-frame beta chains only. CDR3 protein sequences are deduplicated, and each keeps its most common genes and DNA. The V and J calls and clone size are TCRdb's, not the authors'. Within this sample are around 340,000 distinct CDR3 sequences, with roughly 6.9% of them counted one time only. Of the sample, about 8% is held by the ten largest clones.

Reading the label with the study, this specimen's time point is: patch test 1, 2 weeks after DPC sensitization. This specimen's treatment or condition label, per the study, means: therapeutic diphenylcyclopropenone sensitization with weekly scalp DPC. Blood at each patch-test visit was drawn before the patch test was applied. Eligible patients were aged 18 to 70, diagnosed with alopecia, deemed suitable for DPC therapy, and excluded if pregnant. Total RNA was extracted from unfractionated whole blood that had been collected in Tempus Blood RNA tubes. V is pared back by 2 bases and J by 3 bases, with 5 bases lying between the germline termini. Including cysteine and phenylalanine, the CDR3 has 13 amino acids. Kept here is only the CDR3 DNA, which spans 39 bases and is read in frame from base 1.

Recombination linked TRBV12-3 or TRBV12-4 to TRBJ1-5, with no reliable assignment of the D segment. The source material was whole blood, sampled in connection with sensitization to the hapten diphenylcyclopropenone (DPC). This receptor was taken from a woman aged 18-29 years with alopecia areata. Some clones in this sample may be carry-over from other donors' samples. The DNA sequence follows: TGTGCCAGCAGTTTAAGAGTCAATCAGCCCCAGCATTTT. It is translated as CASSLRVNQPQHF.